The source of this T cell receptor (beta chain) is a study of blood T cell repertoires in COVID-19. The wider study: In each case, the material was cDNA or gDNA derived from T cells, B-cell-depleted T cells, or PBMCs.

Trimming cost V 3 bases and J 8 bases; bases outside gene matches: 13. Germline values: CDR1 SGDLS, CDR2 YYNGEE. This CDR3 is built from 16 residues. The table came from immunoSEQ multiplex PCR; TCRdb's copy has only in-frame clones and leaves some out. The repertoire includes 400,000 or so clones, 89% of them detected once, and about 1.4% sits in the top ten. The Seattle site enrolled patients during active infection and followed them longitudinally. The rearrangement links TRBV9 to TRBJ2-1, with 8 bases fitting TRBD2. The sample consisted of peripheral blood. The source of this sequence is a woman between 40 and 50 years old with COVID-19, enrolled during active disease. Here the CDR3 reads CASSATGTRNGDEQFF. The CDR3 DNA reads TGTGCCAGCAGCGCCACCGGGACTAGAAATGGCGATGAGCAGTTCTTC.